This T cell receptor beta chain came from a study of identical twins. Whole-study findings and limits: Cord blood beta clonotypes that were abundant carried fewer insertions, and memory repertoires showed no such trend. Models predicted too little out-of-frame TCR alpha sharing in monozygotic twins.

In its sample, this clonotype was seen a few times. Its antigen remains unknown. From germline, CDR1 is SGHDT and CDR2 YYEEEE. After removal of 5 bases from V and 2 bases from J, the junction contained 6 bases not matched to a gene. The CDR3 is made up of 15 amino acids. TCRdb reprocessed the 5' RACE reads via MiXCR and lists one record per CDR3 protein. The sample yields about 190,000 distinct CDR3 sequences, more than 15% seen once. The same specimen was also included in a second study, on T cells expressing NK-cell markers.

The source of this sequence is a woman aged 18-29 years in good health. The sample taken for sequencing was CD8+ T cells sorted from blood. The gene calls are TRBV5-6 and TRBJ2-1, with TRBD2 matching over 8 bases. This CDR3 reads CASRKAGVPYNEQFF. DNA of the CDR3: TGTGCCAGCAGAAAAGCGGGAGTTCCCTACAATGAGCAGTTCTTC.